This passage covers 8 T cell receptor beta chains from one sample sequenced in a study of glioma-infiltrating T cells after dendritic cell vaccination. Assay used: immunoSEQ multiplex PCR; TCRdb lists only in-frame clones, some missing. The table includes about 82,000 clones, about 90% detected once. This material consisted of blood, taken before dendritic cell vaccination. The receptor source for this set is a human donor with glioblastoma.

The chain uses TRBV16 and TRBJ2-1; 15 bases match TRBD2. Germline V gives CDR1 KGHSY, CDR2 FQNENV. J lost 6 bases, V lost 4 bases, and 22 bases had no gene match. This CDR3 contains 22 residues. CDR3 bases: TGTGCCAGCAGCCCCCTGACGGACTCTTCTGGACTAGCGGGAGGGCCCCTCAATGAGCAGTTCTTC. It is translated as CASSPLTDSSGLAGGPLNEQFF.

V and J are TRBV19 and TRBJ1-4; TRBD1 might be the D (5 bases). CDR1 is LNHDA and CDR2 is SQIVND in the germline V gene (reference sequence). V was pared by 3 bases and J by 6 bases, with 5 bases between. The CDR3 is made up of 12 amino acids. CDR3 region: CASSIRDEKLFF. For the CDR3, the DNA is TGTGCCAGTAGTATCAGGGATGAAAAACTGTTTTTT.

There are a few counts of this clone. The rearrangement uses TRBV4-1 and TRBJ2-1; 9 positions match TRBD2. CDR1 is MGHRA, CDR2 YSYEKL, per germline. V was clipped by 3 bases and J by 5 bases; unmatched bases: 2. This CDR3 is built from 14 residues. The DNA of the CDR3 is TGCGCCAGCAGCCAGACTAGCGGTGACAATGAGCAGTTCTTC. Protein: CASSQTSGDNEQFF.

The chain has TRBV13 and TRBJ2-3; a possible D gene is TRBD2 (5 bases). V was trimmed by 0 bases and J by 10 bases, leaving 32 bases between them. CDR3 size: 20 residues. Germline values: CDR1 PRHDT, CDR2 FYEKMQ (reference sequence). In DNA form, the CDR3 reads TGTGCCAGCAGCTTAGGATCCATGTTTGTGGGAGCCGCCAACTCAGGCCCGCAGTATTTT. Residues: CASSLGSMFVGAANSGPQYF.

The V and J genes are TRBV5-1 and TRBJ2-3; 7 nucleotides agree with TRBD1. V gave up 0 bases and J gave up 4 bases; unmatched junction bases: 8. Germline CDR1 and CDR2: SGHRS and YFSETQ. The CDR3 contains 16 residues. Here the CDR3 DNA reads TGCGCCAGCAGCTTGGCAACACAGGGGAGAGCAGATACGCAGTATTTT. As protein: CASSLATQGRADTQYF.

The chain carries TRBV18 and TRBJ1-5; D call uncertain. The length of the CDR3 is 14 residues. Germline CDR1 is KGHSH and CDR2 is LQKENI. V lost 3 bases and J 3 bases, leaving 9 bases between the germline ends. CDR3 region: CASSPAAFNQPQHF. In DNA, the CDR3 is TGTGCCAGCTCACCGGCGGCTTTCAATCAGCCCCAGCATTTT.

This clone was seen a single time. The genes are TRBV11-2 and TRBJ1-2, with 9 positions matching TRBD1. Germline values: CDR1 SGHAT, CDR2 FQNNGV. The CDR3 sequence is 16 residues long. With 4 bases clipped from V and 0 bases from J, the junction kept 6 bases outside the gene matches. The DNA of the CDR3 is TGTGCCAGCAGCTCCCCCCGGACAGGGGCTAACTATGGCTACACCTTC. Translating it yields CASSSPRTGANYGYTF. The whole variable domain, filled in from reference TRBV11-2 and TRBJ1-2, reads EAGVAQSPRYKIIEKRQSVAFWCNPISGHATLYWYQQILGQGPKLLIQFQNNGVVDDSQLPKDRFSAERLKGVDSTLKIQPAKLEDSAVYLCASSSPRTGANYGYTFGSGTRLTVV.

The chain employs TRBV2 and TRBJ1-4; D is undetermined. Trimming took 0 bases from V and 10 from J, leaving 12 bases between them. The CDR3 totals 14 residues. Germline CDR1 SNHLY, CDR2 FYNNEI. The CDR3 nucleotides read TGTGCCAGCAGTGAAGCTAGCGGATACAGAAAACTGTTTTTT. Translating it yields CASSEASGYRKLFF.